The following is a TCR beta chain sequence with its context. What it binds is unknown. A read error may produce the germline difference seen at one junction end. The germline V gene has CDR1 SGHTA and CDR2 FQGNSA. The CDR3 runs 14 residues. This specimen comes from a study of T cell repertoires and leukemia-associated antigens. Study observations and caveats: The four groups had similar numbers of Vbeta, Jbeta genes and CDR3s. Specificity and function of the expanded clones need further investigation.

TCRdb independently ran MiXCR on the 5' RACE reads; one entry per CDR3 protein. The sample gives roughly 12,000 distinct CDR3 sequences, about 40% of which show up once; 25% to 35% is in the top ten. This TCR was sampled from a female donor in good health. The sequenced sample consisted of CD3+ T cells sorted from blood and cultured. The chain links TRBV7-2 to TRBJ2-6; D gene uncertain. CDR3 amino acids: CASGIRSGTNVLTF. In DNA, the CDR3 is TGTGCCAGCGGCATCCGCTCTGGGACCAACGTCCTGACTTTC.